This is a list of T cell receptor beta chains from one sample in a study of identical twins. TCRdb itself ran the 5' RACE reads through MiXCR, one entry per CDR3 protein. The sample has some 600,000 distinct CDR3 sequences, under 8.5% seen once. The same sample was also used in a study of yellow fever vaccine responses in identical twins.

The sequencing sample was made of PBMCs. These receptors originate from a woman aged 18-29 years in good health. The CDR3 runs from the conserved cysteine through the conserved F or W. D genes are given only for firm matches. The listing skips clone size in some rows; elsewhere it reads once, few, many or a size class.

size	V	J	D	DNA	CDR3
few	TRBV9	TRBJ2-3	NA	TGTGCCAGCAGCGTAGACCTAGCAGTAGATGGTACGCAGTATTTT	CASSVDLAVDGTQYF
NA	TRBV20-1	TRBJ2-1	NA	TGCAGTGCTAGAGGGTCCAGAGGCAGAGAGCAGTTCTTC	CSARGSRGREQFF
NA	TRBV12-3/TRBV12-4	TRBJ2-3	NA	TGTGCCAGCAGTCTAGGACTAAGATCAGATACGCAGTATTTT	CASSLGLRSDTQYF
NA	TRBV7-2	TRBJ1-3	NA	TGTGCCAGCAGCTTAGACACGGCGGGGGGAAACACCATATATTTT	CASSLDTAGGNTIYF
NA	TRBV28	TRBJ2-7	NA	TGTGCCAGCAGTTTACCAGGGAGGTACGAGCAGTACTTC	CASSLPGRYEQYF
few	TRBV6-8	TRBJ2-4	NA	TGTGTCCCTGGGGGGAGTTCAGCCAAAAACATTCAGTACTTC	CVPGGSSAKNIQYF
few	TRBV7-8	TRBJ2-3	TRBD2	TGTGCCAGCAGCTTAGAGGTAGCGGGGGGGACCACAGATACGCAGTATTTT	CASSLEVAGGTTDTQYF
NA	TRBV12-3/TRBV12-4	TRBJ2-3	TRBD2	TGTGCCAGCAGTATCGGGACTAGCGGGAGGGGAGGCACAGATACGCAGTATTTT	CASSIGTSGRGGTDTQYF
few	TRBV29-1	TRBJ2-7	TRBD1	TGCAGCGCCCGACAGGGGGGACACGAGCAGTACTTC	CSARQGGHEQYF
few	TRBV28	TRBJ1-1	NA	TGTGCCAGCAGTTCCACTTACAGAAACACTGAAGCTTTCTTT	CASSSTYRNTEAFF
many	TRBV5-5	TRBJ1-1	NA	TGTGCCAGCAGCTTGGCGGGCATTACTGAAGCTTTCTTT	CASSLAGITEAFF
NA	TRBV20-1	TRBJ2-5	NA	TGCAGTGCTCCCGACTTACGAGAGACCCAGTACTTC	CSAPDLRETQYF
many	TRBV7-2	TRBJ1-4	NA	TGTGCCAGCAGCTTAGTGGTCGGGGGGGCAACTAATGAAAAACTGTTTTTT	CASSLVVGGATNEKLFF
many	TRBV5-1	TRBJ2-3	NA	TGCGCCAGCAGCCCCTGGACAGCCACAGATACGCAGTATTTT	CASSPWTATDTQYF
few	TRBV7-8	TRBJ2-1	NA	TGTGCCAGCAGCTTAGGTCTGGGCCAGAACAATGAGCAGTTCTTC	CASSLGLGQNNEQFF
few	TRBV4-1	TRBJ2-5	NA	TGCGCCAGCAGCCAAGCTCCGGGACGGAGCCGGGGTGAGACCCAGTACTTC	CASSQAPGRSRGETQYF
few	TRBV12-3/TRBV12-4	TRBJ2-3	TRBD2	TGTGCCAGCAGTGAAGGGACTAGCGTTCAGTATTTT	CASSEGTSVQYF
NA	TRBV29-1	TRBJ2-1	NA	TGCAGCGTTGAATGGGGCAGTTACAATGAGCAGTTCTTC	CSVEWGSYNEQFF
NA	TRBV5-1	TRBJ2-5	NA	TGCGCCAGCAGCTTGGGAGCAAGCTTACAAGAGACCCAGTACTTC	CASSLGASLQETQYF
many	TRBV10-3	TRBJ2-1	TRBD1	TGTGCCATCAGGACAGGGGGGAGCAATGAGCAGTTCTTC	CAIRTGGSNEQFF
many	TRBV14	TRBJ2-3	TRBD1	TGTGCCAGCAGCCTCGGACAGGGACCTCCCACAGATACGCAGTATTTT	CASSLGQGPPTDTQYF
NA	TRBV20-1	TRBJ1-1	TRBD1	TGCAGTGCCGCGGGACAGGGGGAAACTGAAGCTTTCTTT	CSAAGQGETEAFF
NA	TRBV12-3/TRBV12-4	TRBJ2-1	TRBD2	TGTGCCAGCAGTTTCCAGCGGACTAGAGGCTCCTACAATGAGCAGTTCTTC	CASSFQRTRGSYNEQFF
many	TRBV12-3/TRBV12-4	TRBJ2-5	TRBD2	TGTGCCAGCAGTTTGCGCGGGGGAGCCGGGGAGACCCAGTACTTC	CASSLRGGAGETQYF
few	TRBV4-1	TRBJ1-4	NA	TGCGCCAGCAGCCTCGAGACAGCGAATGAAAAACTGTTTTTT	CASSLETANEKLFF
few	TRBV4-1	TRBJ1-2	NA	TGCGCCAGCAGCCAACAAGAGGCCGAAAACTATGGCTACACCTTC	CASSQQEAENYGYTF
many	TRBV12-3/TRBV12-4	TRBJ1-1	NA	TGTGCCAGCAGTTTGGGCCCGGGCAACACTGAAGCTTTCTTT	CASSLGPGNTEAFF
NA	TRBV20-1	TRBJ2-3	TRBD2	TGCAGTGCTAGAGATAGCGGGGGGGGCCGGTCAGATACGCAGTATTTT	CSARDSGGGRSDTQYF
few	TRBV6-5	TRBJ1-1	NA	TGTGCCAGCAGCGCCGCCGGGGCTGGGGCTTTCTTT	CASSAAGAGAFF
many	TRBV12-3/TRBV12-4	TRBJ1-2	NA	TGTGCCACTAAGGGACGGCGCGGAAACTATGGCTACACCTTC	CATKGRRGNYGYTF
few	TRBV24-1	TRBJ2-1	TRBD2	TGTGCCACCAGTGACCAAACTAGCGGGAGCCCCAATGAGCAGTTCTTC	CATSDQTSGSPNEQFF
few	TRBV20-1	TRBJ2-1	TRBD1	TGCAGTGCTTTTCTAGGGGGACAGGGGGCGTTCGAGCAGTTCTTC	CSAFLGGQGAFEQFF
few	TRBV2	TRBJ2-3	NA	TGTGCCAGCAGTGAAGACTTTCTAATCACAGATACGCAGTATTTT	CASSEDFLITDTQYF
many	TRBV18	TRBJ2-4	NA	TGTGCCAGCTCCCTCGACAGCCAAAACATTCAGTACTTC	CASSLDSQNIQYF
NA	TRBV4-1	TRBJ2-7	NA	TGCGCCAGCAGCCAGCCTACCACTAGTAGCATTAGTTCTTGGCAGTACTTC	CASSQPTTSSISSWQYF
few	TRBV2	TRBJ2-3	NA	TGTGCCAGCATTCGGGAGTACGCTAGCACAGATACGCAGTATTTT	CASIREYASTDTQYF
few	TRBV20-1	TRBJ1-5	NA	TGCAGTGCCTTGGACCCGGCTGGAATTGACAATCAGCCCCAGCATTTT	CSALDPAGIDNQPQHF
many	TRBV5-1	TRBJ2-4	NA	TGCGCCAGCAGCTTGGAGAACATTCAGTACTTC	CASSLENIQYF
few	TRBV24-1	TRBJ2-1	NA	TGTGCCACGTCACCTAGGCTGCACAATGAGCAGTTCTTC	CATSPRLHNEQFF
NA	TRBV20-1	TRBJ2-7	TRBD2	TGCAGTGCTAGAGAGAAATTGGGGCTAGCGGGAAAGTACGAGCAGTACTTC	CSAREKLGLAGKYEQYF
NA	TRBV20-1	TRBJ2-1	TRBD2	TGCAGTGCTAGAGATAGTTCTAGCGGGACATGGGTAGGTGAGCAGTTCTTC	CSARDSSSGTWVGEQFF
many	TRBV5-6	TRBJ1-2	TRBD1	TGTGCCAGCAGCGCGGACAGGTCTTTTGCTTTC	CASSADRSFAF
NA	TRBV12-3/TRBV12-4	TRBJ2-3	NA	TGTGCCAGCAGACAAGCCGGGACTAGCACAGATACGCAGTATTTT	CASRQAGTSTDTQYF
NA	TRBV20-1	TRBJ1-5	NA	TGCAGTGCTAGAGATGGGGGTGGGTATCAGCCCCAGCATTTT	CSARDGGGYQPQHF
few	TRBV2	TRBJ2-5	NA	TGTGCCAGCAAGTGGTCGGGAGAGGAGACCCAGTACTTC	CASKWSGEETQYF
many	TRBV10-2	TRBJ2-7	TRBD2	TGCGCCAGCAGTCCTAGCGGGATGCCCTACGAGCAGTACTTC	CASSPSGMPYEQYF
few	TRBV3-1	TRBJ2-1	TRBD2	TGTGCCAGCAGCCAAGAAGGCTCTAGCGGGGGACTTAAGCAGTTCTTC	CASSQEGSSGGLKQFF
few	TRBV7-9	TRBJ2-1	TRBD1	TGTGCCAGCAGCTTAGCGGGACAGCAAGTAGGGGAGCAGTTCTTC	CASSLAGQQVGEQFF
NA	TRBV20-1	TRBJ2-3	TRBD2	TGCAGTCACGGGGGGGGTAGAGATACGCAGTATTTT	CSHGGGRDTQYF
few	TRBV27	TRBJ2-7	NA	TGTGCCAGCGCCCCCAGGCTGGGGCGGGAGCAGTACTTC	CASAPRLGREQYF